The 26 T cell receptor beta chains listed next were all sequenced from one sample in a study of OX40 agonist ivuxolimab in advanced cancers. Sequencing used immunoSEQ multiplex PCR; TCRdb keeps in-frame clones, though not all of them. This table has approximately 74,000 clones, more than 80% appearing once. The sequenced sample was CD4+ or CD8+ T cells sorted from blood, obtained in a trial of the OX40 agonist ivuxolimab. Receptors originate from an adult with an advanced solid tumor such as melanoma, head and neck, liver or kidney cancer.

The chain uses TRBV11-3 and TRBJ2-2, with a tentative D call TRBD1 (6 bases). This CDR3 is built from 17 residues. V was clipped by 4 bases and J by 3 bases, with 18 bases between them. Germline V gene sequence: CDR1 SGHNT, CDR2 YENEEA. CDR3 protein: CASSSAPRGKHTGELFF. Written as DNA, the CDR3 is TGTGCCAGCAGCTCGGCCCCAAGGGGGAAACACACCGGGGAGCTGTTTTTT.

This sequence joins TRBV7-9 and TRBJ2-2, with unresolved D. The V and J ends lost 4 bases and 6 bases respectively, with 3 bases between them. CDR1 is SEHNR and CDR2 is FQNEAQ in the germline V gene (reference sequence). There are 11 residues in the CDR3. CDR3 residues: CASSYPGELFF. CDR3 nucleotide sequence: TGTGCCAGCAGCTACCCCGGGGAGCTGTTTTTT. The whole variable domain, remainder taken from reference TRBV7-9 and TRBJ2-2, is DTGVSQNPRHKITKRGQNVTFRCDPISEHNRLYWYRQTLGQGPEFLTYFQNEAQLEKSRLLSDRFSAERPKGSFSTLEIQRTEQGDSAMYLCASSYPGELFFGEGSRLTVL.

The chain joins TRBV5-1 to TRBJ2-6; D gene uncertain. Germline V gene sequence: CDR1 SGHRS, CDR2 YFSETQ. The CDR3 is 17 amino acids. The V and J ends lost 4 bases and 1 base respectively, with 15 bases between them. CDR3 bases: TGCGCCAGCAGCCCACCCCGGGCCCAATCTGGGGCCAACGTCCTGACTTTC. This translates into CASSPPRAQSGANVLTF.

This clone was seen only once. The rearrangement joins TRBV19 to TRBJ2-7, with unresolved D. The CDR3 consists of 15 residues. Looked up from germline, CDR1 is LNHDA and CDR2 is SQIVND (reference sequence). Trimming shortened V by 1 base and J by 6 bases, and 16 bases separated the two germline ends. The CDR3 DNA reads TGTGCCAGTAGTATAGCATCAACAAGCATAGGCGAGCAGTACTTC. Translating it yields CASSIASTSIGEQYF.

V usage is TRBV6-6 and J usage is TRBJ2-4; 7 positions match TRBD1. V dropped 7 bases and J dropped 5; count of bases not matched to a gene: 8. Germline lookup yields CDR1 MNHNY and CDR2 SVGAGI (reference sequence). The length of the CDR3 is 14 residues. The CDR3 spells CASTPGQRQNIQYF. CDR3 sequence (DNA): TGTGCCAGCACCCCGGGACAGAGGCAAAACATTCAGTACTTC.

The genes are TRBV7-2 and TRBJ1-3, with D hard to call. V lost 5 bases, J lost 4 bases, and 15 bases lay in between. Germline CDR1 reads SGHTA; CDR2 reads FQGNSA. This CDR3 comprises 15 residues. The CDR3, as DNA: TGTGCCAGCAGCACCCGGCCCCGACCCGGAAACACCATATATTTT. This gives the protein CASSTRPRPGNTIYF.

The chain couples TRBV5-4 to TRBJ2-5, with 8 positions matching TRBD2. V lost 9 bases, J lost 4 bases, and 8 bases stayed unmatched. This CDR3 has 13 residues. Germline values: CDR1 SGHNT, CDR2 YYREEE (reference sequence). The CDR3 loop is CATTGGAGETQYF. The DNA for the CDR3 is TGTGCCACCACCGGGGGGGCCGGAGAGACCCAGTACTTC.

This CDR3 reads CASSPYFRDDTEAFF. Here the CDR3 DNA reads TGTGCCAGTAGTCCTTACTTCAGGGACGACACTGAAGCTTTCTTT. V usage is TRBV19 and J usage is TRBJ1-1; D may be TRBD1 (5 bases). With 5 bases removed from V and 3 bases from J, the gap between germline ends came to 16 bases. The CDR3 contains 15 residues. The germline V gene has CDR1 LNHDA and CDR2 SQIVND (reference sequence).

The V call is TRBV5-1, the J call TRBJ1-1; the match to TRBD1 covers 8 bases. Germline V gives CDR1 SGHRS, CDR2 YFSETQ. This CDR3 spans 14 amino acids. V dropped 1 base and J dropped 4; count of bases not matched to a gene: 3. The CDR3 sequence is CASSLRQGSTEAFF. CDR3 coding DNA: TGCGCCAGCAGCTTGAGACAGGGGTCCACTGAAGCTTTCTTT. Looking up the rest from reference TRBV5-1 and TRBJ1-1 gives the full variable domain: KAGVTQTPRYLIKTRGQQVTLSCSPISGHRSVSWYQQTPGQGLQFLFEYFSETQRNKGNFPGRFSGRQFSNSRSEMNVSTLELGDSALYLCASSLRQGSTEAFFGQGTRLTVV.

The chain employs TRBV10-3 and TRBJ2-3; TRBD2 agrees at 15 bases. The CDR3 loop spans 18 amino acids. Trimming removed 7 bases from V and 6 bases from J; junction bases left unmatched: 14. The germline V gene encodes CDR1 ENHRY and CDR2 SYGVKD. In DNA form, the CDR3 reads TGTGCCATCAAACCGGGACTAGCGGGAGGAGACAGGGGGGATACGCAGTATTTT. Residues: CAIKPGLAGGDRGDTQYF.

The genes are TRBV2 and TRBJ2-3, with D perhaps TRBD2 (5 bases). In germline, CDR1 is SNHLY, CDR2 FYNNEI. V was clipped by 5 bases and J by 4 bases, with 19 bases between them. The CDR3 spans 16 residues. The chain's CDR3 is CASSSDSLIISDTQYF. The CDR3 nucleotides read TGTGCCAGCAGTTCGGACTCTCTTATCATCTCAGATACGCAGTATTTT.

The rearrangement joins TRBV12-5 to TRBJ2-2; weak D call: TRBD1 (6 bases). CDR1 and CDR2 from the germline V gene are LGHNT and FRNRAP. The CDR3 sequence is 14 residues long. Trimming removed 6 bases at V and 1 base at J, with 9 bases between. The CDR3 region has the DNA TGTGCTAGTGGGCTGACAGGGAACACCGGGGAGCTGTTTTTT. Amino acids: CASGLTGNTGELFF.

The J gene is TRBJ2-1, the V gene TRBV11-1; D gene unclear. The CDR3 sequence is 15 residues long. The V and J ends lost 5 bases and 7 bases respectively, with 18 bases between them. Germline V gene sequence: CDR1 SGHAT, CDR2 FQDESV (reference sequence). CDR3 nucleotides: TGTGCCAGCAGCCCAGTTCACGACCCGAAGAATGAGCAGTTCTTC. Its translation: CASSPVHDPKNEQFF.

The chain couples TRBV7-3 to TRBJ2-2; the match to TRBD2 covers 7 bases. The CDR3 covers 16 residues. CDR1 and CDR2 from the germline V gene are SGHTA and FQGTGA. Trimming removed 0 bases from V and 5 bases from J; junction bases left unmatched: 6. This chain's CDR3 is CASSLTGSGRTGELFF. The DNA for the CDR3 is TGTGCCAGCAGCTTAACAGGTAGCGGGCGAACCGGGGAGCTGTTTTTT.

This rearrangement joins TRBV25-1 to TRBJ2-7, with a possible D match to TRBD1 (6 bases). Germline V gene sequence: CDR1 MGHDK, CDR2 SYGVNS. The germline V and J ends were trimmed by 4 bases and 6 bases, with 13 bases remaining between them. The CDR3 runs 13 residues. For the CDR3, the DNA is TGTGCCAGCAGTGCTACAGGGTGGAGCGAGCAGTACTTC. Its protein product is CASSATGWSEQYF.

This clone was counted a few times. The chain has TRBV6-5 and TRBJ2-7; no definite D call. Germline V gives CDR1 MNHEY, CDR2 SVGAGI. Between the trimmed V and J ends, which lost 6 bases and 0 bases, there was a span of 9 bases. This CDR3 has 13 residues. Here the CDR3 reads CASRPPGSYEQYF. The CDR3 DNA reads TGTGCCAGCAGACCCCCGGGCTCCTACGAGCAGTACTTC.

The CDR3 loop is CASRLSRRTEAFF. The CDR3, as DNA: TGTGCCAGCAGGCTGAGTAGACGCACTGAAGCTTTCTTT. J is TRBJ1-1 and V is TRBV6-6; D not resolved. Trimming left V 6 bases short and J 4 bases short, with 12 bases between. CDR3 size: 13 residues. Per the germline V gene, CDR1 is MNHNY and CDR2 is SVGAGI (reference sequence).

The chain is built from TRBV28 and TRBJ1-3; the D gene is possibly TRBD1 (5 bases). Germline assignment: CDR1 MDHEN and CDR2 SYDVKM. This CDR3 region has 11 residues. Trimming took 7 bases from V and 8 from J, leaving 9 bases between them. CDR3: CASIGGYTIYF. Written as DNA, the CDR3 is TGTGCCAGCATCGGGGGATACACCATATATTTT.

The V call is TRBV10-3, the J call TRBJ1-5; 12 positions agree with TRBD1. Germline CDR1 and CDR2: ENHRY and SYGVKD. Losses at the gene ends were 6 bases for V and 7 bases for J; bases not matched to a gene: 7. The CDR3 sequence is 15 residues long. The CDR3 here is CAISEGQGAGQPQHF. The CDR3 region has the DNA TGTGCCATCAGCGAGGGACAGGGGGCCGGGCAGCCCCAGCATTTT.

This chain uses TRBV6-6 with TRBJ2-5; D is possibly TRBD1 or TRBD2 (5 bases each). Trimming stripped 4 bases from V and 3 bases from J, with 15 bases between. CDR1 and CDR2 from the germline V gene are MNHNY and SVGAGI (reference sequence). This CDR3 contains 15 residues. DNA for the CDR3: TGTGCCAGCAGTTTCCCAACCGGGACGGAAGAGACCCAGTACTTC. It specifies CASSFPTGTEETQYF.

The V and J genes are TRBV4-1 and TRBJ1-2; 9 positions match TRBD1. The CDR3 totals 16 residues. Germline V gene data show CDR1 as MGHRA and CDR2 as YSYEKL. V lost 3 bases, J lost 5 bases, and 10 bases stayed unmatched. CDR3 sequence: CASSHSQQGQGYGYTF. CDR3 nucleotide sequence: TGCGCCAGCAGCCATTCCCAGCAAGGACAGGGGTATGGCTACACCTTC.

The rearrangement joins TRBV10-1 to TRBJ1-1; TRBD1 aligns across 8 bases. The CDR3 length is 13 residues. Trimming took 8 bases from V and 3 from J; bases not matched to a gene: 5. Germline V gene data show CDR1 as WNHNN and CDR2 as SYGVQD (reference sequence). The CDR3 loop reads CASRRGLDTEAFF. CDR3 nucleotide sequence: TGCGCCAGCCGCAGGGGGCTAGACACTGAAGCTTTCTTT.

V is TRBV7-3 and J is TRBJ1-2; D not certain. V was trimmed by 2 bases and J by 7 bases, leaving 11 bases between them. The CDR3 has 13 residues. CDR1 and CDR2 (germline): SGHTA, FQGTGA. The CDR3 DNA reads TGTGCCAGCAGCTTATCGGGTGGTCGTGGCTACACCTTC. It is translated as CASSLSGGRGYTF.

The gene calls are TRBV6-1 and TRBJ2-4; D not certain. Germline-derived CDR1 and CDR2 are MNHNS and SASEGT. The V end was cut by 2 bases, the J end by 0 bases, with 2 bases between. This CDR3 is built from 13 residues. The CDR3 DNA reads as TGTGCCAGCAGTGAACTAGCCAAAAACATTCAGTACTTC. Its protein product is CASSELAKNIQYF.

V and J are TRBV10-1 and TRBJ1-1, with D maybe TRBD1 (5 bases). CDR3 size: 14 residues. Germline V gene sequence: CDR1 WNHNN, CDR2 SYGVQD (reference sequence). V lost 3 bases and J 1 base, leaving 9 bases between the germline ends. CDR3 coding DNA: TGCGCCAGCAGTGACCAGGGAGGGAACACTGAAGCTTTCTTT. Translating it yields CASSDQGGNTEAFF.

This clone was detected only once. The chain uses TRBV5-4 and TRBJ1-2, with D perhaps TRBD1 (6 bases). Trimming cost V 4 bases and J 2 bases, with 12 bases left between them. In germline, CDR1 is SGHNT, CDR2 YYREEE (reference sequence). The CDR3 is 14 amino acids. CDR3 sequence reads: CASSVLQGNYGYTF. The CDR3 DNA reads TGTGCCAGCAGCGTATTACAGGGAAACTATGGCTACACCTTC.